This TCR beta chain derives from a study of blood T cell repertoires in COVID-19. Repertoires were generated with immunoSEQ multiplex PCR, while TCRdb's copy carries only in-frame clones and drops some. The table records approximately 480,000 clones, about 88% of them present only once. V gave up 0 bases and J gave up 4 bases, with 7 bases separating them. Germline V gene data show CDR1 as SGHDT and CDR2 as YYEEEE. The CDR3 has 13 amino acids. V and J are TRBV5-6 and TRBJ1-2, with unresolved D. Sequencing was performed on peripheral blood. This TCR derives from a man in his late teens or twenties with COVID-19, enrolled during active disease. CDR3 in amino acids: CASSLVSSYGYTF. DNA for the CDR3: TGTGCCAGCAGCTTGGTGTCTTCCTATGGCTACACCTTC.